The 32 T cell receptor beta chains reported below all come from one sample, sequenced in a study of CD8+CD57+ T cells in acquired aplastic anemia. An expansion of CD8+CD57+ cells by flow cytometry had been shown in patients chosen for sequencing. The study profiled TCR beta VDJ and CDR3 using genomic DNA as template. TCRdb ran MiXCR on the reads and lists one entry per CDR3 protein. The sample includes 150,000 to 180,000 distinct CDR3 sequences, just over 50% of them seen just once. Sequencing was performed on sorted CD4+, CD8+, or CD8+CD57+ T cells (not recorded which) from PBMCs. These receptors all come from a human donor with aplastic anemia.

This clonotype has ten or more counts. This chain connects TRBV15 to TRBJ2-2; TRBD2 agrees at 8 bases. The CDR3 sequence is 17 residues long. With 3 bases clipped from V and 7 bases from J, the junction kept 13 bases outside the gene matches. Per the germline V gene, CDR1 is LNHNV and CDR2 is YYDKDF (reference sequence). The CDR3 reads CATSSVAGSGSGGELFF. The CDR3, as DNA: TGTGCCACCAGCAGTGTGGCGGGGAGCGGGAGTGGCGGGGAGCTGTTTTTT.

In DNA form, the CDR3 reads TGTGCCAGTAGTATGGCGGAGGGTGCGCCAGATACGCAGTATTTT. Its translation is CASSMAEGAPDTQYF. The chain employs TRBV19 and TRBJ2-3; weak D call: TRBD2 (6 bases). Germline V lookup: CDR1 LNHDA, CDR2 SQIVND (reference sequence). Trimming took 3 bases from V and 4 from J, leaving 14 bases between them. The CDR3 extends over 15 amino acids.

This chain connects TRBV25-1 to TRBJ2-6; D remains unclear. Per germline, CDR1 MGHDK and CDR2 SYGVNS. This CDR3 is built from 13 residues. V lost 1 base and J lost 4, with 2 bases in between. CDR3 sequence (DNA): TGTGCCAGCAGTGAATCAGGGGCCAACGTCCTGACTTTC. It is translated as CASSESGANVLTF.

V usage is TRBV20-1 and J usage is TRBJ2-3; D remains ambiguous. CDR3 length: 13 residues. Germline V lookup: CDR1 DFQATT, CDR2 SNEGSKA (reference sequence). Trimming cost V 6 bases and J 0 bases, with 10 bases left between them. The CDR3 DNA reads TGCAGTGCCCAAGGTCGTAGCACAGATACGCAGTATTTT. This codes for CSAQGRSTDTQYF.

This clonotype came up a few times. This chain links TRBV24-1 with TRBJ2-7; perhaps TRBD1 as D (5 bases). Between the trimmed V and J ends, which lost 2 bases and 2 bases, there was a span of 9 bases. The length of the CDR3 is 14 residues. From germline, CDR1 is KGHDR and CDR2 SFDVKD. CDR3 DNA sequence: TGTGCCACCAGTGATTCCAGGGCGACCTACGAGCAGTACTTC. Its translation is CATSDSRATYEQYF.

A word on this clonotype: It may be a read error: a sequence one base away is much more abundant. This chain uses TRBV4-3 with TRBJ1-1; D uncertain. The germline gives CDR1 LGHNA, CDR2 YSLEER. The CDR3 runs to 13 residues. The V end lost 5 bases, the J end lost 1 base, and 8 bases lay between the germline ends. The CDR3 loop is CASSTQENTEAFF. Written as DNA, the CDR3 is TGCGCCAGCAGCACCCAAGAGAACACTGAAGCTTTCTTT.

The chain couples TRBV12-3 or TRBV12-4 to TRBJ1-2; the D gene is possibly TRBD1 (5 bases). The CDR3 has 18 amino acids. V was trimmed by 7 bases and J by 0 bases, leaving 24 bases between them. In DNA, the CDR3 is TGTGCCAGCATCAGCAGGGTAAGCCACGTGGGGCCTAACTATGGCTACACCTTC. Its translation: CASISRVSHVGPNYGYTF.

The rearrangement uses TRBV11-1 and TRBJ2-5; the D gene is possibly TRBD1 (6 bases). Trimming removed 3 bases at V and 5 bases at J, with 16 bases between. Germline V CDR1 and CDR2: SGHAT, FQDESV (reference sequence). This CDR3 has 15 amino acids. The CDR3 region is CASSLSQGTEETQYF. CDR3 DNA: TGTGCCAGCAGCTTGTCACAGGGTACGGAGGAGACCCAGTACTTC.

V usage is TRBV19 and J usage is TRBJ1-2; 9 bases agree with TRBD1. With 2 bases clipped from V and 6 bases from J, the junction kept 10 bases outside the gene matches. Germline lookup yields CDR1 LNHDA and CDR2 SQIVND (reference sequence). The CDR3 loop spans 16 amino acids. CDR3 in amino acids: CASSISRGQGGHGYTF. CDR3 nucleotide sequence: TGTGCCAGTAGTATAAGTCGGGGACAGGGAGGACATGGCTACACCTTC.

As to this clonotype: A single base separates this from a much larger clone, so it may be a read error. DNA for the CDR3: TGTGCCAGCAGCGGCCCGTCCGAAATGAACACTGGAGCTTTCTTT. The encoded protein is CASSGPSEMNTGAFF. The chain is built from TRBV5-4 and TRBJ1-1; D unclear. From germline, CDR1 is SGHNT and CDR2 YYREEE (reference sequence). This CDR3 spans 15 amino acids.

This chain uses TRBV25-1 with TRBJ2-1, with TRBD2 matching over 12 bases. Looked up from germline, CDR1 is MGHDK and CDR2 is SYGVNS. This CDR3 spans 19 amino acids. Trimming took 4 bases from V and 6 from J; bases not matched to a gene: 16. CDR3 sequence reads: CASSGDLGFRTSGTNEQFF. DNA for the CDR3: TGTGCCAGCAGTGGGGACCTGGGGTTCCGGACTAGCGGGACCAATGAGCAGTTCTTC.

This sequence joins TRBV5-1 and TRBJ2-5, with D perhaps being TRBD1 or TRBD2 (5 bases each). Trimming stripped 1 base from V and 0 bases from J, with 10 bases between. The V gene's germline CDR1 is SGHRS and CDR2 YFSETQ. This CDR3 is 15 amino acids long. The CDR3 region has the DNA TGCGCCAGCAGCTTGACGGGGACCGACCAAGAGACCCAGTACTTC. Translating gives CASSLTGTDQETQYF. The full variable domain, in which reference TRBV5-1 and TRBJ2-5 provide the parts outside the CDR3, is KAGVTQTPRYLIKTRGQQVTLSCSPISGHRSVSWYQQTPGQGLQFLFEYFSETQRNKGNFPGRFSGRQFSNSRSEMNVSTLELGDSALYLCASSLTGTDQETQYFGPGTRLLVL.

This clonotype appeared once. A much larger clone lies one base from this, so it may be a read error. The rearrangement joins TRBV4-1 to TRBJ2-1; D remains unclear. The CDR3 contains 14 residues. V was pared by 1 base and J by 5 bases, with 9 bases between. From germline, CDR1 is MGHRA and CDR2 YSYEKL. The chain's CDR3 is CASSQGSGNNEQFF. In nucleotides, the CDR3 is TGCGCCAGCAGCCAAGGTTCAGGAAACAATGAGCAGTTCTTC.

This chain uses TRBV10-2 with TRBJ1-3; D is unresolved. The CDR3 length is 13 residues. CDR1 is WSHSY and CDR2 is SAAADI in the germline V gene. Trimming took 2 bases from V and 8 from J, leaving 10 bases between them. The CDR3 coding sequence is TGCGCCAGCAGTGAGCAACCGGTGGACACCATATATTTT. Its translation is CASSEQPVDTIYF.

This clonotype appeared a single time. The CDR3 region is CARGNSGANVLTF. CDR3 bases: TGTGCCAGGGGAAATTCTGGGGCCAACGTCCTGACTTTC. The V and J genes are TRBV7-9 and TRBJ2-6; D unclear. V lost 9 bases and J 1 base, leaving 7 bases between the germline ends. The CDR3 totals 13 residues. Per the germline V gene, CDR1 is SEHNR and CDR2 is FQNEAQ (reference sequence).

The chain links TRBV5-5 to TRBJ1-5, with D unclear. Trimming left V 2 bases short and J 0 bases short, with 9 bases between. The length of the CDR3 is 15 residues. Germline-derived CDR1 and CDR2 are SGHKS and YYEKEE (reference sequence). In DNA form, the CDR3 reads TGTGCCAGCAGCTTACACCCCAATAGCAATCAGCCCCAGCATTTT. Translation gives CASSLHPNSNQPQHF.

In regard to this clonotype: The germline gene is not matched at one end of the junction; a read error may be the cause. V and J are TRBV24-1 and TRBJ1-5, with TRBD1 as a possible D gene (5 bases). CDR1 is KGHDR, CDR2 SFDVKD, per germline. The CDR3 covers 18 residues. In nucleotides, the CDR3 is TGTGCCACCAGTGATACGGGGGTCGGGTTATATAGCAGTCAGCCCCAGCATTTT. Amino acids: CATSDTGVGLYSSQPQHF.

V and J are TRBV19 and TRBJ1-6; the match to TRBD1 covers 7 bases. This CDR3 contains 12 residues. Germline V gene lookup returns CDR1 LNHDA and CDR2 SQIVND (reference sequence). V lost 6 bases and J lost 10; bases outside the gene matches: 3. This CDR3 is CASRRQGSPLHF. The CDR3 coding sequence is TGTGCCAGTAGACGACAGGGCTCACCCCTCCACTTT. Full variable domain (remainder filled in from reference TRBV19 and TRBJ1-6): DGGITQSPKYLFRKEGQNVTLSCEQNLNHDAMYWYRQDPGQGLRLIYYSQIVNDFQKGDIAEGYSVSREKKESFPLTVTSAQKNPTAFYLCASRRQGSPLHFGNGTRLTVT.

This clonotype has at least ten counts. The rearrangement links TRBV4-1 to TRBJ2-1, with D tentatively TRBD2 (6 bases). The CDR3 is 17 residues long. Germline V gene lookup returns CDR1 MGHRA and CDR2 YSYEKL. The V gene lost 0 bases and the J gene lost 2 bases, with 14 bases spanning the gap. CDR3 in DNA: TGCGCCAGCAGCCAAGATCAGTCGGGACTTACCTACAATGAGCAGTTCTTC. It codes for CASSQDQSGLTYNEQFF.

Written as DNA, the CDR3 is TGTGCCACCAGCAGATTGGACAGGGACTACGAGCAGTACTTC. This gives the protein CATSRLDRDYEQYF. J is TRBJ2-7 and V is TRBV15, with 8 positions matching TRBD1. The CDR3 covers 14 residues. Germline V CDR1 and CDR2: LNHNV, YYDKDF (reference sequence). Unmatched junction bases numbered 3, after V lost 2 bases and J lost 3 bases.

The chain uses TRBV2 and TRBJ1-4, with D possibly TRBD1 on 5 matching bases. CDR3 length equals 14 residues. The V end lost 5 bases, the J end lost 1 base, and 8 bases lay between the germline ends. CDR1 SNHLY and CDR2 FYNNEI come from the germline V gene. The CDR3 nucleotides read TGTGCCAGCAGTCTGACAGTAACTAATGAAAAACTGTTTTTT. It is translated as CASSLTVTNEKLFF.

The chain employs TRBV19 and TRBJ2-7; D gene ambiguous. V shed 9 bases and J shed 0 bases, with 9 bases lying between them. This CDR3 has 12 amino acids. Germline V CDR1 and CDR2: LNHDA, SQIVND (reference sequence). CDR3 protein: CASVDGSYEQYF. As DNA, the CDR3 is TGTGCCAGCGTGGATGGCTCCTACGAGCAGTACTTC.

This clonotype was detected only once. The chain joins TRBV20-1 to TRBJ1-3; D ambiguous. This CDR3 contains 14 residues. Trimming cost V 5 bases and J 4 bases, with 15 bases left between them. Germline assignment: CDR1 DFQATT and CDR2 SNEGSKA (reference sequence). CDR3 DNA: TGCAGTGCTTATAACCAGGCCCTCGGAAACACCATATATTTT. Protein: CSAYNQALGNTIYF.

This clonotype was picked up a small number of times. The chain carries TRBV29-1 and TRBJ2-1, with D possibly TRBD2 on 5 matching bases. V lost 4 bases and J lost 4, with 17 bases in between. CDR1 is SQVTM and CDR2 is ANQGSEA in the germline V gene. The CDR3 totals 15 residues. CDR3 sequence (DNA): TGCAGCGTTGGGGTAGCGACCCAACGTTACAATGAGCAGTTCTTC. As protein: CSVGVATQRYNEQFF.

In this sample, this clonotype turned up many times. The chain employs TRBV14 and TRBJ2-7; TRBD1 aligns across 8 bases. This CDR3 contains 16 residues. The germline V gene has CDR1 SGHDN and CDR2 FVKESK. J gave up 2 bases and V 0 bases, and 6 bases lay outside the gene matches. Here the CDR3 reads CASSQDPGQAAYEQYF. DNA of the CDR3: TGTGCCAGCAGCCAAGACCCGGGACAGGCAGCCTACGAGCAGTACTTC. Together with reference TRBV14 and TRBJ2-7, the CDR3 gives the full variable domain: EAGVTQFPSHSVIEKGQTVTLRCDPISGHDNLYWYRRVMGKEIKFLLHFVKESKQDESGMPNNRFLAERTGGTYSTLKVQPAELEDSGVYFCASSQDPGQAAYEQYFGPGTRLTVT.

This clonotype was observed at least ten times. The J gene is TRBJ2-3, the V gene TRBV7-2; D gene unclear. The V gene lost 4 bases and the J gene lost 0 bases, with 5 bases spanning the gap. Germline CDR1 and CDR2: SGHTA and FQGNSA. This CDR3 has 13 residues. The CDR3 DNA follows: TGTGCCAGCAGCTCGACTAGCACAGATACGCAGTATTTT. Translated: CASSSTSTDTQYF. The whole variable domain, filled in from reference TRBV7-2 and TRBJ2-3, reads GAGVSQSPSNKVTEKGKDVELRCDPISGHTALYWYRQSLGQGLEFLIYFQGNSAPDKSGLPSDRFSAERTGGSVSTLTIQRTQQEDSAVYLCASSSTSTDTQYFGPGTRLTVL.

The chain uses TRBV7-7 and TRBJ2-5; TRBD2 matches at 14 bases. The CDR3 covers 18 residues. V lost 3 bases and J lost 3; bases outside the gene matches: 9. Germline V gene lookup returns CDR1 SSHAT and CDR2 FNYEAQ (reference sequence). The chain's CDR3 is CASSFLGLAGAGEETQYF. The CDR3 DNA reads as TGTGCCAGCAGCTTCTTGGGACTAGCGGGAGCGGGGGAAGAGACCCAGTACTTC.

This clonotype was seen many times. The genes are TRBV7-9 and TRBJ2-3; possibly TRBD1 or TRBD2 for D (6 bases each). Germline V CDR1 and CDR2: SEHNR, FQNEAQ (reference sequence). The CDR3 is made up of 15 amino acids. The ends were cut back, 7 bases at V and 5 bases at J, with 19 bases in the middle. The CDR3 DNA sequence: TGTGCCAGCACCCTCCGGTGGGGGGCAGAAGATACGCAGTATTTT. This encodes CASTLRWGAEDTQYF.

This clonotype was detected once. J is TRBJ1-2 and V is TRBV9; D unresolved. This CDR3 contains 14 residues. Per germline, CDR1 SGDLS and CDR2 YYNGEE. V lost 3 bases and J lost 5, with 14 bases in between. The CDR3, as DNA: TGTGCCAGCAGCGAACGAACGGGGTTTTATGGCTACACCTTC. Amino acids: CASSERTGFYGYTF.

This clonotype was observed at least ten times. V is TRBV10-2 and J is TRBJ2-1, with TRBD2 as a possible D gene (6 bases). The CDR3 totals 15 residues. Germline assignment: CDR1 WSHSY and CDR2 SAAADI. V was pared by 6 bases and J by 3 bases, with 15 bases between. CDR3 residues: CASRADLGGYNEQFF. CDR3 sequence (DNA): TGCGCCAGCAGGGCGGACCTGGGGGGCTACAATGAGCAGTTCTTC.

This clonotype was seen once. The genes are TRBV20-1 and TRBJ1-2, with 7 bases aligning to TRBD1. The CDR3 runs to 16 residues. Germline lookup yields CDR1 DFQATT and CDR2 SNEGSKA (reference sequence). With 5 bases clipped from V and 4 bases from J, the junction kept 16 bases outside the gene matches. In nucleotides, the CDR3 is TGCAGTGCTGAATCTGCCCCGGGACAGATCGCCTATGGCTACACCTTC. Residues: CSAESAPGQIAYGYTF.

V and J are TRBV15 and TRBJ2-6; D remains ambiguous. The germline gives CDR1 LNHNV, CDR2 YYDKDF (reference sequence). The CDR3 is 17 amino acids. Between the trimmed V and J ends, which lost 2 bases and 0 bases, there was a span of 11 bases. CDR3 coding DNA: TGTGCCACCAGCAGATTGAAGTGGGCCTCTGGGGCCAACGTCCTGACTTTC. This translates into CATSRLKWASGANVLTF.